This T cell receptor (beta chain) was identified in a study of blood T cell repertoires in COVID-19. On the study more broadly: There were acute and convalescent COVID-19 samples, and they came from the United States, Italy and Spain.

The CDR3 length is 14 residues. Trimming cost V 4 bases and J 9 bases; bases outside gene matches: 13. Germline V gene sequence: CDR1 SGHKS, CDR2 YYEKEE (reference sequence). This clone was seen a single time. Sequenced by immunoSEQ multiplex PCR; TCRdb stores in-frame clones only, minus some. Of hundreds of thousands of clones in the sample, roughly 80% were seen once. The sample comprised peripheral blood. The clonotype originates from a woman aged 45-60 years who had recovered from COVID-19. This rearrangement joins TRBV5-5 to TRBJ2-7; 7 positions match TRBD2. CDR3 amino acids: CASSPREPGGLQYF. Here the CDR3 DNA reads TGTGCCAGCAGCCCCCGTGAGCCCGGGGGGTTGCAGTACTTC.